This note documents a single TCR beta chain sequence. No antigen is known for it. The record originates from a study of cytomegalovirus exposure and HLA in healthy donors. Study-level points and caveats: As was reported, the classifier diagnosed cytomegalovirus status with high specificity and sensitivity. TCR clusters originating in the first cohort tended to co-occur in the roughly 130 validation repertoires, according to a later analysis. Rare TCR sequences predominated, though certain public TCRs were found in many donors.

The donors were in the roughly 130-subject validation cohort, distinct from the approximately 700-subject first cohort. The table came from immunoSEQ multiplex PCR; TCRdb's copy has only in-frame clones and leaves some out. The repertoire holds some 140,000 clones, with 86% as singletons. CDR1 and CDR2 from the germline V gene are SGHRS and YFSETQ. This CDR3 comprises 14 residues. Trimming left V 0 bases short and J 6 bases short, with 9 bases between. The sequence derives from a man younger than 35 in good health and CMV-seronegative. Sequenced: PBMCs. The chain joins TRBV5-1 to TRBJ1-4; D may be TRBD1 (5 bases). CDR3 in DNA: TGCGCCAGCAGCTTGGACGGGGGGTATGAAAAACTGTTTTTT. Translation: CASSLDGGYEKLFF.